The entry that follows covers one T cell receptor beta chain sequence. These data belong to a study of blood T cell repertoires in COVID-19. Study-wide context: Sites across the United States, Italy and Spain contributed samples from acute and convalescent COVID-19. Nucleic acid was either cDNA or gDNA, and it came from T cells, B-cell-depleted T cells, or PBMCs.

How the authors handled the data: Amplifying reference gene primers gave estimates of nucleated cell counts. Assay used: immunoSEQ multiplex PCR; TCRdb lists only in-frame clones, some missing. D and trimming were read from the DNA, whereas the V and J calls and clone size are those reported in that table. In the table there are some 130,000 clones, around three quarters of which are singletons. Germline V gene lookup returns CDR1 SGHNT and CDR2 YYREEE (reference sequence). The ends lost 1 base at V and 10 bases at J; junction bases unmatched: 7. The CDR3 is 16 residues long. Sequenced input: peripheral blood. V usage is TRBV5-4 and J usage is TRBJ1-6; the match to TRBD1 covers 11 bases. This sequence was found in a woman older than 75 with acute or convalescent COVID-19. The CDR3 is CASSLKPGQGGSPLHF. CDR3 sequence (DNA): TGTGCCAGCAGCTTGAAACCGGGACAGGGGGGCTCACCCCTCCACTTT.